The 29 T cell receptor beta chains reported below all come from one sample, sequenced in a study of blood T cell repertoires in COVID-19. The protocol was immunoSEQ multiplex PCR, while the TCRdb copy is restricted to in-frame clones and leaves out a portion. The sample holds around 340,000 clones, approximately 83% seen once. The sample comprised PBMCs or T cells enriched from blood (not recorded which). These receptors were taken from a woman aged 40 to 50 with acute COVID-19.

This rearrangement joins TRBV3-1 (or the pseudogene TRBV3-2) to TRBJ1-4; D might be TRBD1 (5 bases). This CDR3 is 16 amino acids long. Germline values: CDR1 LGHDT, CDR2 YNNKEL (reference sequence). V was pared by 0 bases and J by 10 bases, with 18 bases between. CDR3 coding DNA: TGTGCCAGCAGCCAAGATCCGGGGGGACTAAGTGGAAAACTGTTTTTT. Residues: CASSQDPGGLSGKLFF.

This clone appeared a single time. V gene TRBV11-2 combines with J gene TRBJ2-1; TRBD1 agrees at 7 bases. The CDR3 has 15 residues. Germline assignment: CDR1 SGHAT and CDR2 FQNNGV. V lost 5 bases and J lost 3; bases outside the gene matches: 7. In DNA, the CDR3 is TGTGCCAGCAGCCTGGACAGGTCGAACTACAATGAGCAGTTCTTC. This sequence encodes CASSLDRSNYNEQFF.

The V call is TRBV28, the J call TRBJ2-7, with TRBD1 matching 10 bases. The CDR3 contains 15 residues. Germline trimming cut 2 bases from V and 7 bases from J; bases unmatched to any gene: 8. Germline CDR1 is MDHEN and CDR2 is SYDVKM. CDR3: CASSLGTGTGEEQYF. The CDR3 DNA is TGTGCCAGCAGTTTAGGAACCGGGACAGGGGAAGAGCAGTACTTC.

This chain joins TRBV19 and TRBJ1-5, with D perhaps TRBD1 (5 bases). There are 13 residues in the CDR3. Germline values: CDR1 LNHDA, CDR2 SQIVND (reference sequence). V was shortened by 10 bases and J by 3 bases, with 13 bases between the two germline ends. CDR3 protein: CATEGVSNQPQHF. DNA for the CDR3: TGTGCCACCGAAGGGGTTTCCAATCAGCCCCAGCATTTT. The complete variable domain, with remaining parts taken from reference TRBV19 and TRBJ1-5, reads DGGITQSPKYLFRKEGQNVTLSCEQNLNHDAMYWYRQDPGQGLRLIYYSQIVNDFQKGDIAEGYSVSREKKESFPLTVTSAQKNPTAFYLCATEGVSNQPQHFGDGTRLSIL.

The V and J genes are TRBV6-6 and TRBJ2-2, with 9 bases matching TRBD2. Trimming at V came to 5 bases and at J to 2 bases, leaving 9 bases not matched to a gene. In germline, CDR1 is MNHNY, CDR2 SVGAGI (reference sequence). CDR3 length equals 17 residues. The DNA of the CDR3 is TGTGCCAGCAGTCGAGTAGCGGGGGCGCCCAACACCGGGGAGCTGTTTTTT. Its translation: CASSRVAGAPNTGELFF.

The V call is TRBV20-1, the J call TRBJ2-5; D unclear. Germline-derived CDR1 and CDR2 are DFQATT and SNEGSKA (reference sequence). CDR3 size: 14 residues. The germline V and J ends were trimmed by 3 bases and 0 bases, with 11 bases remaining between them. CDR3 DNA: TGCAGTGCTAGTCTGGTCAGATACCAAGAGACCCAGTACTTC. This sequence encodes CSASLVRYQETQYF.

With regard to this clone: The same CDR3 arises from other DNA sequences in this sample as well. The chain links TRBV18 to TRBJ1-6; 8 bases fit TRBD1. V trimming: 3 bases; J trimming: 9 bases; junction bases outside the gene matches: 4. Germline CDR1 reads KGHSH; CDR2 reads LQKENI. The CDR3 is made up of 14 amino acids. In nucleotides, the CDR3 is TGTGCCAGCTCACCGGACAGGGTGGGTTCACCCCTCCACTTT. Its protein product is CASSPDRVGSPLHF.

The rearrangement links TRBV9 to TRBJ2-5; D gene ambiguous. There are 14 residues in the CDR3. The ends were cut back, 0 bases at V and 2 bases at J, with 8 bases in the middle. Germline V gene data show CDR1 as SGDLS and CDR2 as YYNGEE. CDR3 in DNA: TGTGCCAGCAGCGTAGTGGCGACACAAGAGACCCAGTACTTC. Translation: CASSVVATQETQYF.

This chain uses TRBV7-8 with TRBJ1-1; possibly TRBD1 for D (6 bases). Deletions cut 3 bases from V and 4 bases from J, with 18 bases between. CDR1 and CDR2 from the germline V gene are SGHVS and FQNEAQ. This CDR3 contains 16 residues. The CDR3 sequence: CASSFPRSGRGTEAFF. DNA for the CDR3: TGTGCCAGCAGCTTTCCTCGGTCAGGCAGGGGCACTGAAGCTTTCTTT.

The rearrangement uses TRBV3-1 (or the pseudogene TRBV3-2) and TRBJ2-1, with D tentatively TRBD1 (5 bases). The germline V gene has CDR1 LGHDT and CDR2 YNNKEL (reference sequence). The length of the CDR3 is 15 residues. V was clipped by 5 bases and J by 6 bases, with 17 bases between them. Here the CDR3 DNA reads TGTGCCAGCAGCAAGGCCCAGGGTGGCTTCAATGAGCAGTTCTTC. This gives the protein CASSKAQGGFNEQFF.

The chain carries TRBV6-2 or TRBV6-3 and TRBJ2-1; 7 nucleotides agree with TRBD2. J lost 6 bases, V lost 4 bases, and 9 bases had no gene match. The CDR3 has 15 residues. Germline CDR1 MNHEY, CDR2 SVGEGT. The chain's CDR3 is CASSFTGGGPNEQFF. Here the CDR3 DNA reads TGTGCCAGCAGTTTCACGGGAGGCGGGCCCAATGAGCAGTTCTTC.

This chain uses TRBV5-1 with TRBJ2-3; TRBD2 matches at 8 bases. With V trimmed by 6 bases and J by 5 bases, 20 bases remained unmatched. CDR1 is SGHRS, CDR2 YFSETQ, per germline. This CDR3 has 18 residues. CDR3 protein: CASIATWGRGGRIDTQYF. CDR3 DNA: TGCGCCAGCATCGCGACTTGGGGACGGGGGGGCCGGATAGATACGCAGTATTTT.

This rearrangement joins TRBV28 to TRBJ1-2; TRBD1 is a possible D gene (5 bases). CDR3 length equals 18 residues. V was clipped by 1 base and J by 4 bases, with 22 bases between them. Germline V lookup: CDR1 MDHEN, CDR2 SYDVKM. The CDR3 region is CASSLFGGTEDFSYGYTF. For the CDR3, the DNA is TGTGCCAGCAGTTTATTTGGGGGGACCGAGGATTTTAGCTATGGCTACACCTTC.

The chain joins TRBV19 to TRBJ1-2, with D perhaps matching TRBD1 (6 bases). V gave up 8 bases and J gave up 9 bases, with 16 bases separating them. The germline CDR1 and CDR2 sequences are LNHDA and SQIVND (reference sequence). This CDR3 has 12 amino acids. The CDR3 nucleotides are TGTGCCAGTTTCTACAGGGTAGAGAGCTACACCTTC. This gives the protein CASFYRVESYTF.

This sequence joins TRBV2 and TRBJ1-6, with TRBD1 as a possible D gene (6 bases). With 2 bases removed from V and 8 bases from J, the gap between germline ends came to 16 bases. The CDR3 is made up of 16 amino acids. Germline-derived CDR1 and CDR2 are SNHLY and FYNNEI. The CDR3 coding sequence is TGTGCCAGCAGTGAACGTCGGGGCCAGGGGCATTCACCCCTCCACTTT. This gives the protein CASSERRGQGHSPLHF.

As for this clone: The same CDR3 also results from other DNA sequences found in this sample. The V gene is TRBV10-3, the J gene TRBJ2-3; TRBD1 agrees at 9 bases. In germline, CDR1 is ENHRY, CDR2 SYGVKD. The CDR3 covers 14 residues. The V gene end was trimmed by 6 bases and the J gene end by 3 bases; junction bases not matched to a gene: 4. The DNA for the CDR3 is TGTGCCATCAGGAGGGACAGGGATACAGATACGCAGTATTTT. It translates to CAIRRDRDTDTQYF.

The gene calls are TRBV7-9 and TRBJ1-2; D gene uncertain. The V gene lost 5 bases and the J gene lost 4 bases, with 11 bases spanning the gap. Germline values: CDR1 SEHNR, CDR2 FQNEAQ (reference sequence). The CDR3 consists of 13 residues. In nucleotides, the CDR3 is TGTGCCAGCAGCACCGACACTTTCTATGGCTACACCTTC. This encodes CASSTDTFYGYTF. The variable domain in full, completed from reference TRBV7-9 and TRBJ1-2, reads DTGVSQNPRHKITKRGQNVTFRCDPISEHNRLYWYRQTLGQGPEFLTYFQNEAQLEKSRLLSDRFSAERPKGSFSTLEIQRTEQGDSAMYLCASSTDTFYGYTFGSGTRLTVV.

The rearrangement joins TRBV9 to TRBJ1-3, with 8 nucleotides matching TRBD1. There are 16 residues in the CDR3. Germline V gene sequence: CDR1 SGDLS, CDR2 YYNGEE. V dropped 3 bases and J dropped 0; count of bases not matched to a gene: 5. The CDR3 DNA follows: TGTGCCAGCAGCGATCAGGGGGCCCTCTCTGGAAACACCATATATTTT. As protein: CASSDQGALSGNTIYF.

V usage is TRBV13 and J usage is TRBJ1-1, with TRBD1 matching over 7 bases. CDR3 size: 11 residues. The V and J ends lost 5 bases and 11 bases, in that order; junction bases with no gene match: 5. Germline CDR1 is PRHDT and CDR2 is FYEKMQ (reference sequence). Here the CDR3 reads CASSPRGEAFF. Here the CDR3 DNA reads TGTGCCAGCAGCCCCAGGGGGGAGGCTTTCTTT.

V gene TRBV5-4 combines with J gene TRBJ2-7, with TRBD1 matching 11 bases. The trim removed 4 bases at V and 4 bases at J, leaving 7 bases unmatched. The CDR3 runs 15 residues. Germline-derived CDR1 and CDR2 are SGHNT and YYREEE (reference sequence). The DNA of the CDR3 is TGTGCCAGCAGCCCAGGACAGGGGGCAGGGTACGAGCAGTACTTC. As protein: CASSPGQGAGYEQYF.

The CDR3 protein is CASSQGGASTDTQYF. The CDR3 DNA reads TGCGCCAGCAGCCAAGGGGGCGCTAGCACAGATACGCAGTATTTT. This sequence joins TRBV4-3 and TRBJ2-3, with D possibly TRBD1 on 5 matching bases. V was shortened by 1 base and J by 0 bases, with 8 bases between the two germline ends. The CDR3 has 15 amino acids. Germline assignment: CDR1 LGHNA and CDR2 YSLEER.

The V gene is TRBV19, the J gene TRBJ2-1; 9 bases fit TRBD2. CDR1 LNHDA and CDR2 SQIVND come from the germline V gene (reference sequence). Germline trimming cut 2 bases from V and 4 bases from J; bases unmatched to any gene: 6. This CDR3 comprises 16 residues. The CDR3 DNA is TGTGCCAGTAGTATAAGGCGGGGGGGGGAATACAATGAGCAGTTCTTC. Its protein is CASSIRRGGEYNEQFF. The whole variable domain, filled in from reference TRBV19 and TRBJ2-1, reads DGGITQSPKYLFRKEGQNVTLSCEQNLNHDAMYWYRQDPGQGLRLIYYSQIVNDFQKGDIAEGYSVSREKKESFPLTVTSAQKNPTAFYLCASSIRRGGEYNEQFFGPGTRLTVL.

CDR3 sequence reads: CASSKAESGPGFF. DNA for the CDR3: TGTGCCAGCAGCAAAGCGGAAAGCGGGCCGGGTTTCTTC. The V gene is TRBV21-1, the J gene TRBJ2-1; the table's D gene call, TRBD2, was not cross checked with the DNA. TRBV21-1 is reported as a pseudogene. This CDR3 has 13 amino acids.

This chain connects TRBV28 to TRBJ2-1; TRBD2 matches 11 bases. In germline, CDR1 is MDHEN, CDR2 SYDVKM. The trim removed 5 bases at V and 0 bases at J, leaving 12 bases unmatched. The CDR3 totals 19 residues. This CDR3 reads CASSLAGGGIFSSYNEQFF. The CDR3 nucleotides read TGTGCCAGCAGTCTAGCGGGAGGTGGGATTTTTAGCTCCTACAATGAGCAGTTCTTC.

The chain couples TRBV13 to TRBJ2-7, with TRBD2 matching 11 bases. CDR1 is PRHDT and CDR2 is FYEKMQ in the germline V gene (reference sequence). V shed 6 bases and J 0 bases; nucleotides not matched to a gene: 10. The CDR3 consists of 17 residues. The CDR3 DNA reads TGTGCCAGCAGTCCCACGAACGGACTAGCGGGCTCCTACGAGCAGTACTTC. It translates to CASSPTNGLAGSYEQYF.

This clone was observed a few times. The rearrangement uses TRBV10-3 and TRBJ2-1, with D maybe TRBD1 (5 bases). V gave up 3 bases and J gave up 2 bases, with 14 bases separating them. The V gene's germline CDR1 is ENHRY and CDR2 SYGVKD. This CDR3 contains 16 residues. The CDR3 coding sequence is TGTGCCATCAGTGAAAGTGACCCAGGGACCTACAATGAGCAGTTCTTC. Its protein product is CAISESDPGTYNEQFF.

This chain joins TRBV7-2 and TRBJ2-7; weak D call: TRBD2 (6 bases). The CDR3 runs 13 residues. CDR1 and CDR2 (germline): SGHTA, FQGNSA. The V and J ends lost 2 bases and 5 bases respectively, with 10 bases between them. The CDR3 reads CASSLPGLNEQYF. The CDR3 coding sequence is TGTGCCAGCAGCTTACCGGGACTCAACGAGCAGTACTTC.

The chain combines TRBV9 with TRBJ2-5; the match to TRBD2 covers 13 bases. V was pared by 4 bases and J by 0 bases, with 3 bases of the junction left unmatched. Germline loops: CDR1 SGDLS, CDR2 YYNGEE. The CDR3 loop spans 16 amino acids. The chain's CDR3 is CASSTTSGGNQETQYF. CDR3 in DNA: TGTGCCAGCAGCACGACTAGCGGGGGGAACCAAGAGACCCAGTACTTC.

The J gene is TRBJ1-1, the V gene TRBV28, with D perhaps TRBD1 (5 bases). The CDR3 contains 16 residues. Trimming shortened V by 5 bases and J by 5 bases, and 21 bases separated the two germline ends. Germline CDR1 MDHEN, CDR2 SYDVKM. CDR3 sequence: CASSLPRWQGSTEAFF. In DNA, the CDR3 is TGTGCCAGCAGTCTCCCTCGATGGCAGGGATCAACTGAAGCTTTCTTT.